These 32 T cell receptor beta chains originate from one sample sequenced in a study of shared clonotypes between healthy human individuals. CD45RO-negative cells were positively selected for CCR7, leaving out terminally differentiated effector memory CD45RA+ cells. Assay: immunoSEQ multiplex PCR; the TCRdb copy retains only in-frame clones and omits some. The table includes about 2,200,000 clones, more than 85% detected once. The specimen sequenced was naive CD8+ T cells from PBMCs. The origin of the receptors is a man aged 18-30 years in good health. Some clones in this sample may be carry-over from other donors' samples.

This chain connects TRBV2 to TRBJ2-1; 7 bases are a match to TRBD2. This CDR3 contains 16 residues. The junction had 5 bases not matched to a gene; V was cut back by 3 bases and J by 0 bases. Germline lookup yields CDR1 SNHLY and CDR2 FYNNEI. The CDR3 protein is CASSDTGTNSYNEQFF. CDR3 bases: TGTGCCAGCAGTGATACCGGGACTAACTCCTACAATGAGCAGTTCTTC. The entire variable domain, with the rest obtained from reference TRBV2 and TRBJ2-1, is as follows: EPEVTQTPSHQVTQMGQEVILRCVPISNHLYFYWYRQILGQKVEFLVSFYNNEISEKSEIFDDQFSVERPDGSNFTLKIRSTKLEDSAMYFCASSDTGTNSYNEQFFGPGTRLTVL.

This sequence joins TRBV9 and TRBJ2-3, with 7 bases matching TRBD2. The J segment lost 0 bases and the V segment lost 3 bases, leaving 16 bases of the junction unmatched. Germline-derived CDR1 and CDR2 are SGDLS and YYNGEE. The CDR3 extends over 19 amino acids. The CDR3, as DNA: TGTGCCAGCAGCGGGCACCCTAGGCTAGCGGTGAATAGCACAGATACGCAGTATTTT. Translating it yields CASSGHPRLAVNSTDTQYF.

The chain combines TRBV28 with TRBJ1-5, with 8 bases lining up with TRBD1. Germline assignment: CDR1 MDHEN and CDR2 SYDVKM. The junction had 11 bases not matched to a gene; V was cut back by 6 bases and J by 1 base. This CDR3 region has 17 residues. This CDR3 is CASRNPGQVMSNQPQHF. CDR3 DNA: TGTGCCAGCAGAAATCCGGGACAGGTGATGAGCAATCAGCCCCAGCATTTT.

This chain uses TRBV6-6 with TRBJ2-7; the match to TRBD1 covers 8 bases. The V and J ends lost 3 bases and 2 bases, in that order; junction bases with no gene match: 6. Per the germline V gene, CDR1 is MNHNY and CDR2 is SVGAGI (reference sequence). This CDR3 region has 15 residues. The CDR3 coding sequence is TGTGCCAGCAGTTATACGGACAGGGCCACCTACGAGCAGTACTTC. Amino acid sequence: CASSYTDRATYEQYF.

This clone was seen a few times. The rearrangement joins TRBV30 to TRBJ2-7; TRBD1 is a possible D gene (5 bases). The CDR3 has 12 amino acids. Trimming cost V 5 bases and J 3 bases, with 11 bases left between them. Germline CDR1 is GTSNPN and CDR2 is SVGIG (reference sequence). The CDR3 is CAWDHDSYEQYF. CDR3 sequence (DNA): TGTGCCTGGGACCATGACAGCTACGAGCAGTACTTC.

The chain uses TRBV7-9 and TRBJ2-3; D not certain. V lost 11 bases to trimming and J lost 5 bases, with 8 bases between them. Germline V gene lookup returns CDR1 SEHNR and CDR2 FQNEAQ (reference sequence). The CDR3 sequence is 10 residues long. CDR3 bases: TGTGCCGCCTCACAAGATACGCAGTATTTT. It codes for CAASQDTQYF.

This chain connects TRBV7-9 to TRBJ2-5; D might be TRBD1 (6 bases). The J call may be faulty, since TRBJ2-7 better matches the DNA end. The CDR3 sequence is 13 residues long. Per germline, CDR1 SEHNR and CDR2 FQNEAQ (reference sequence). The CDR3 region has the DNA TGTGCCAGGGGGGCGCCAGTTACCTACGAGCAGTACTTC. Translating it yields CARGAPVTYEQYF.

Concerning this clone itself: Additional DNA sequences in this sample encode the identical CDR3. The chain joins TRBV5-6 to TRBJ2-7, with D uncertain. The V end was cut by 3 bases, the J end by 1 base, with 5 bases between. Germline V lookup: CDR1 SGHDT, CDR2 YYEEEE. The CDR3 runs to 12 residues. Written as DNA, the CDR3 is TGTGCCAGCAGCTCCGGATCCTACGAGCAGTACTTC. Its protein is CASSSGSYEQYF. The entire variable domain, with the rest obtained from reference TRBV5-6 and TRBJ2-7, is as follows: DAGVTQSPTHLIKTRGQQVTLRCSPKSGHDTVSWYQQALGQGPQFIFQYYEEEERQRGNFPDRFSGHQFPNYSSELNVNALLLGDSALYLCASSSGSYEQYFGPGTRLTVT.

The rearrangement joins TRBV19 to TRBJ2-7; 9 nucleotides line up with TRBD1. Germline assignment: CDR1 LNHDA and CDR2 SQIVND (reference sequence). Losses at the gene ends were 4 bases for V and 3 bases for J; bases not matched to a gene: 7. The CDR3 extends over 15 amino acids. CDR3 region: CASSTPGTGNYEQYF. CDR3 nucleotides: TGTGCCAGTAGTACCCCTGGGACAGGGAACTACGAGCAGTACTTC. The whole variable domain, filled in from reference TRBV19 and TRBJ2-7, reads DGGITQSPKYLFRKEGQNVTLSCEQNLNHDAMYWYRQDPGQGLRLIYYSQIVNDFQKGDIAEGYSVSREKKESFPLTVTSAQKNPTAFYLCASSTPGTGNYEQYFGPGTRLTVT.

The chain uses TRBV5-1 and TRBJ2-3; D is perhaps TRBD1 or TRBD2 (5 bases each). The CDR3 has 14 amino acids. Germline V gene sequence: CDR1 SGHRS, CDR2 YFSETQ. The V end lost 4 bases, the J end lost 0 bases, and 9 bases lay between the germline ends. CDR3 protein: CASSGGRSTDTQYF. CDR3 DNA: TGCGCCAGCAGCGGGGGACGGAGCACAGATACGCAGTATTTT.

The chain recombines TRBV19 with TRBJ1-5; D remains unclear. The V gene lost 2 bases and the J gene lost 3 bases, with 11 bases spanning the gap. The CDR3 sequence is 15 residues long. Germline V lookup: CDR1 LNHDA, CDR2 SQIVND (reference sequence). CDR3 sequence: CASSIIRPINQPQHF. CDR3 bases: TGTGCCAGTAGTATAATCCGCCCGATCAATCAGCCCCAGCATTTT.

As regards this clone: Other DNA sequences in the same sample also yield this CDR3. The chain is built from TRBV27 and TRBJ2-7, with a weak D call TRBD2 (6 bases). CDR3 length: 13 amino acids. The germline V and J ends were trimmed by 2 bases and 5 bases, with 10 bases remaining between them. The germline gives CDR1 MNHEY, CDR2 SMNVEV (reference sequence). CDR3 region: CASSLLGGNEQYF. The CDR3 DNA is TGTGCCAGCAGTTTACTGGGGGGTAACGAGCAGTACTTC.

V gene TRBV7-9 combines with J gene TRBJ1-5, with D unclear. Germline CDR1 reads SEHNR; CDR2 reads FQNEAQ (reference sequence). This CDR3 region has 15 residues. The V end was cut by 2 bases, the J end by 3 bases, with 11 bases between. The CDR3 nucleotides are TGTGCCAGCAGCTTATCTGGCACCCCCAATCAGCCCCAGCATTTT. Its protein is CASSLSGTPNQPQHF.

Notes on this clone: Within the sample, other DNA sequences also encode this same CDR3. The rearrangement uses TRBV9 and TRBJ2-2; D gene ambiguous. V was pared by 3 bases and J by 6 bases, with 9 bases between. CDR1 is SGDLS and CDR2 is YYNGEE in the germline V gene. This CDR3 is built from 13 residues. The CDR3 DNA is TGTGCCAGCAGCGCCGGTAGGCCCGGGGAGCTGTTTTTT. Amino acid sequence: CASSAGRPGELFF.

This clone has only one observation. This chain links TRBV19 with TRBJ1-2; D might be TRBD1 (5 bases). Germline V lookup: CDR1 LNHDA, CDR2 SQIVND (reference sequence). V was cut by 6 bases and J by 0 bases, with 17 bases left in between. The CDR3 has 16 residues. CDR3 sequence: CASRPARQSPNYGYTF. The CDR3 nucleotides are TGTGCCAGTAGGCCCGCCCGACAGAGTCCTAACTATGGCTACACCTTC. Full variable domain (remainder filled in from reference TRBV19 and TRBJ1-2): DGGITQSPKYLFRKEGQNVTLSCEQNLNHDAMYWYRQDPGQGLRLIYYSQIVNDFQKGDIAEGYSVSREKKESFPLTVTSAQKNPTAFYLCASRPARQSPNYGYTFGSGTRLTVV.

In nucleotides, the CDR3 is TGTGCCATCAGTGCTGATAGCGGGGGCTACGAGCAGTACTTC. Its protein is CAISADSGGYEQYF. The chain has TRBV10-3 and TRBJ2-7, with 9 nucleotides matching TRBD2. The V gene end was trimmed by 4 bases and the J gene end by 3 bases; junction bases not matched to a gene: 4. CDR3 length: 14 residues. Germline V lookup: CDR1 ENHRY, CDR2 SYGVKD.

V is TRBV7-9 and J is TRBJ2-1; no clear D gene. From germline, CDR1 is SEHNR and CDR2 FQNEAQ (reference sequence). CDR3 size: 15 residues. Trimming left V 4 bases short and J 2 bases short, with 12 bases between. In DNA form, the CDR3 reads TGTGCCAGCAGCTCTATACCGGGCCCCTACAATGAGCAGTTCTTC. Its translation: CASSSIPGPYNEQFF.

This clone was picked up a small number of times. This sample includes further DNA sequences coding for the same CDR3. This chain's CDR3 is CASSYSGGELFF. The CDR3 nucleotides are TGTGCCAGCAGTTACTCAGGCGGGGAGCTGTTTTTT. The rearrangement joins TRBV6-5 to TRBJ2-2; no firm D call. Germline CDR1 MNHEY, CDR2 SVGAGI. The CDR3 sequence is 12 residues long. V was shortened by 0 bases and J by 7 bases, with 3 bases between the two germline ends.

The chain uses TRBV30 and TRBJ2-5; D is uncertain. Trimming took 0 bases from V and 5 from J, leaving 10 bases between them. The V gene's germline CDR1 is GTSNPN and CDR2 SVGIG (reference sequence). The CDR3 is 13 amino acids. The CDR3 coding sequence is TGTGCCTGGAGTGTCACGGTGTGGGAGACCCAGTACTTC. This encodes CAWSVTVWETQYF.

V is TRBV5-1 and J is TRBJ2-5, with TRBD1 identical over 7 bases. CDR3 length: 17 residues. V dropped 3 bases and J dropped 1; count of bases not matched to a gene: 12. The germline V gene encodes CDR1 SGHRS and CDR2 YFSETQ. In DNA, the CDR3 is TGCGCCAGCAGCTACGATAGGGACAGATCCTTCCAAGAGACCCAGTACTTC. This encodes CASSYDRDRSFQETQYF.

V is TRBV5-4 and J is TRBJ2-2; no reliable D call. Per the germline V gene, CDR1 is SGHNT and CDR2 is YYREEE (reference sequence). The CDR3 spans 12 residues. V lost 3 bases, J lost 7 bases, and 7 bases lay in between. In DNA, the CDR3 is TGTGCCAGCAGCTATGGCCGCGGGGAGCTGTTTTTT. Translated, it gives CASSYGRGELFF. The full variable domain, in which reference TRBV5-4 and TRBJ2-2 provide the parts outside the CDR3, is ETGVTQSPTHLIKTRGQQVTLRCSSQSGHNTVSWYQQALGQGPQFIFQYYREEENGRGNFPPRFSGLQFPNYSSELNVNALELDDSALYLCASSYGRGELFFGEGSRLTVL.

The V call is TRBV4-3, the J call TRBJ2-7, with 9 bases matching TRBD2. This CDR3 comprises 20 residues. Germline assignment: CDR1 LGHNA and CDR2 YSLEER. The V and J ends lost 0 bases and 0 bases, in that order; junction bases with no gene match: 15. CDR3 nucleotide sequence: TGCGCCAGCAGCCAAGAACCGGTGGCTAGCGGGACCTCTAGCTCCTACGAGCAGTACTTC. Translated, it gives CASSQEPVASGTSSSYEQYF.

The V call is TRBV28, the J call TRBJ2-3; 9 positions match TRBD2. With V trimmed by 5 bases and J by 0 bases, 15 bases remained unmatched. The CDR3 covers 19 residues. Germline-derived CDR1 and CDR2 are MDHEN and SYDVKM. CDR3 residues: CASSPYFEREDQSTDTQYF. The CDR3 nucleotides read TGTGCCAGCAGTCCCTACTTTGAGCGGGAGGACCAGAGCACAGATACGCAGTATTTT.

The count of this clone is one. The V and J genes are TRBV7-9 and TRBJ1-2; D possibly corresponds to TRBD1 (5 bases). Germline V lookup: CDR1 SEHNR, CDR2 FQNEAQ (reference sequence). The CDR3 totals 15 residues. V lost 1 base, J lost 3 bases, and 12 bases lay in between. CDR3 amino acids: CASSLGAGLDYGYTF. CDR3 nucleotide sequence: TGTGCCAGCAGCTTAGGGGCAGGGCTCGACTATGGCTACACCTTC. Complete variable domain (other parts from reference TRBV7-9 and TRBJ1-2): DTGVSQNPRHKITKRGQNVTFRCDPISEHNRLYWYRQTLGQGPEFLTYFQNEAQLEKSRLLSDRFSAERPKGSFSTLEIQRTEQGDSAMYLCASSLGAGLDYGYTFGSGTRLTVV.

The CDR3 reads CASSLTARQGSTEAFF. CDR3 DNA sequence: TGTGCCAGCAGCTTAACAGCGAGACAGGGGTCCACTGAAGCTTTCTTT. This sequence joins TRBV7-6 and TRBJ1-1; TRBD1 agrees at 8 bases. After removal of 2 bases from V and 4 bases from J, the junction contained 9 bases not matched to a gene. The CDR3 covers 16 residues. Looked up from germline, CDR1 is SGHVS and CDR2 is FNYEAQ.

This chain joins TRBV27 and TRBJ2-7; D call uncertain. Deletions cut 0 bases from V and 7 bases from J, with 10 bases between. CDR1 is MNHEY and CDR2 is SMNVEV in the germline V gene (reference sequence). The length of the CDR3 is 13 residues. The CDR3 sequence: CASSLSSSREQYF. CDR3 sequence (DNA): TGTGCCAGCAGTTTATCGTCCTCTAGGGAGCAGTACTTC.

The V and J genes are TRBV9 and TRBJ1-2; the D is unclear. This CDR3 comprises 14 residues. CDR1 and CDR2 from the germline V gene are SGDLS and YYNGEE. The ends were cut back, 3 bases at V and 5 bases at J, with 14 bases in the middle. CDR3 coding DNA: TGTGCCAGCAGCGCAGGAGATCAATTGTATGGCTACACCTTC. It specifies CASSAGDQLYGYTF.

The chain links TRBV27 to TRBJ2-5; 8 positions agree with TRBD1. The V and J ends lost 0 bases and 6 bases, in that order; junction bases with no gene match: 9. The germline V gene has CDR1 MNHEY and CDR2 SMNVEV (reference sequence). This CDR3 region has 16 residues. CDR3 in DNA: TGTGCCAGCAGTTTATCGGCAGGGGGCGGGCGAAAGACCCAGTACTTC. It is translated as CASSLSAGGGRKTQYF.

The chain carries TRBV5-1 and TRBJ2-7; D may be TRBD1 or TRBD2 (5 bases each). Germline loops: CDR1 SGHRS, CDR2 YFSETQ. The CDR3 covers 15 residues. V was trimmed by 4 bases and J by 9 bases, leaving 23 bases between them. The CDR3 nucleotides read TGCGCCAGCAGCCCCGAGATGGGGGAACCACTATGGCAGTACTTC. Its translation: CASSPEMGEPLWQYF.

J is TRBJ1-2 and V is TRBV7-9; D gene unclear. Germline lookup yields CDR1 SEHNR and CDR2 FQNEAQ (reference sequence). The CDR3 is 12 residues long. Trimming took off 5 bases at V and 4 bases at J, with 8 bases between the two ends. The chain's CDR3 is CASSPSGYGYTF. DNA of the CDR3: TGTGCCAGCAGCCCCTCCGGCTATGGCTACACCTTC.

The J gene is TRBJ1-5, the V gene TRBV2; possible D gene TRBD1, 5 bases. Germline CDR1 SNHLY, CDR2 FYNNEI. The V and J ends lost 4 bases and 7 bases respectively, with 11 bases between them. The CDR3 contains 13 residues. CDR3: CASSAGTGQPQHF. DNA for the CDR3: TGTGCCAGCAGTGCAGGGACGGGCCAGCCCCAGCATTTT.

The V gene is TRBV5-6, the J gene TRBJ2-1; D gene unclear. The germline V gene has CDR1 SGHDT and CDR2 YYEEEE. The germline V and J ends were trimmed by 4 bases and 3 bases, with 8 bases remaining between them. The CDR3 is 13 residues long. DNA of the CDR3: TGTGCCAGCAGCCCCCCCGTCTACAATGAGCAGTTCTTC. This codes for CASSPPVYNEQFF.